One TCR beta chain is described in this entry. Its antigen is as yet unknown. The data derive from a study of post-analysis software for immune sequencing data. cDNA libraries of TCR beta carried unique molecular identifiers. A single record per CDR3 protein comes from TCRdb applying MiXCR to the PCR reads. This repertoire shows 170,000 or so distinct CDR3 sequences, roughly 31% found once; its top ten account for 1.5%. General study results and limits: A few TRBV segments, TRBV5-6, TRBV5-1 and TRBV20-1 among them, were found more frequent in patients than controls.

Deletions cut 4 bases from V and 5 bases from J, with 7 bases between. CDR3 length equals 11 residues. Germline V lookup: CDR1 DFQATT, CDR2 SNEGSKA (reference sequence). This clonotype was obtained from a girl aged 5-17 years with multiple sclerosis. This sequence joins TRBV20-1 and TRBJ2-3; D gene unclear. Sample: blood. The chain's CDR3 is CSAKGGDTQYF. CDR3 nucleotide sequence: TGCAGTGCTAAAGGTGGAGATACGCAGTATTTT.